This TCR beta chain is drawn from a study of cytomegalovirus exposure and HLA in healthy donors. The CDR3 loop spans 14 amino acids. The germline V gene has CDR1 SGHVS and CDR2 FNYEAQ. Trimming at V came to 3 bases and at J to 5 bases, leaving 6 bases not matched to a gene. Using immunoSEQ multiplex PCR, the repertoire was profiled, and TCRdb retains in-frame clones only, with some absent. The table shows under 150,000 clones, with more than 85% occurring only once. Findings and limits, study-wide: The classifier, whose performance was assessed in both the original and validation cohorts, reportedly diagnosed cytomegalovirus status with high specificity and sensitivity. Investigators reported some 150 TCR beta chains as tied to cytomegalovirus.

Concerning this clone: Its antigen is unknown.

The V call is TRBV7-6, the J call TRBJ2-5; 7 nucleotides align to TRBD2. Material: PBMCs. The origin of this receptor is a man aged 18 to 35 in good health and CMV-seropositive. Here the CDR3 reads CASSLSRGDETQYF. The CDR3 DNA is TGTGCCAGCAGCTTGAGCCGGGGGGATGAGACCCAGTACTTC.